The clone carrying this T cell receptor beta chain was counted once. This sample was included in a study of shared clonotypes between healthy human individuals. Study-wide background: Donor composition was a couple of women and three men, aged 18 to 49.

Each unsorted PBMC replicate got 300 ng genomic DNA, tens of thousands of genomes. Methods used by the authors: Filtering was not the same, since immunoSEQ gave junction-only sequences without quality scores. TCRdb's copy holds only in-frame clones and misses some; the assay was immunoSEQ multiplex PCR. That table supplies the V and J calls and clone size; D and trimming were determined from the DNA. The sample shows fewer than 600,000 clones, around 77% of them seen only once. Per germline, CDR1 SGDLS and CDR2 YYNGEE. Between the trimmed V and J ends, which lost 0 bases and 0 bases, there was a span of 12 bases. The CDR3 runs to 16 residues.

The sequence derives from a woman in her 40s in good health. Some clones in this sample may be carry-over from other donors' samples. The chain carries TRBV9 and TRBJ1-1; unclear D gene. Sequenced material: PBMCs. The CDR3: CASSVVPGPLNTEAFF. The DNA of the CDR3 is TGTGCCAGCAGCGTAGTCCCCGGTCCGTTGAACACTGAAGCTTTCTTT.